This is a list of T cell receptor beta chains from one sample in a study of T cells after yellow fever vaccination. TCRdb passed the 5' RACE reads through MiXCR, listing each CDR3 protein once. The data show over 100,000 distinct CDR3 sequences, with 8% to 9.5% seen just once and over 25% held by the top ten. Sample: CD8+ T cells sorted from PBMCs, taken 45 days after the yellow fever booster vaccination. The receptor source for this set is a man between 25 and 39 years old who received the YFV17D yellow fever vaccine. The CDR3 runs from the conserved cysteine through the conserved F or W. The D gene is left open where the match is weak. A row's size may be missing; if present it is once, few, many or a size class.

D gene,V gene,J gene,clone size,CDR3 protein,CDR3 DNA
.,TRBV6-5,TRBJ1-5,many,CASSYLANQPQHF,TGTGCCAGCAGTTACTTAGCGAATCAGCCCCAGCATTTT
.,TRBV29-1,TRBJ2-7,many,CSVSNLRGSYEQYF,TGCAGCGTTAGCAACCTACGCGGATCCTACGAGCAGTACTTC
.,TRBV21-1,TRBJ2-7,few,CAGPGQGDPEQYF,TGTGCCGGACCGGGACAGGGGGACCCCGAGCAGTACTTC
.,TRBV2,TRBJ2-2,many,CASSDGGQGKAGELFF,TGTGCCAGCAGTGACGGGGGGCAGGGGAAAGCCGGGGAGCTGTTTTTT
TRBD2,TRBV29-1,TRBJ2-7,many,CSVEAPGLAGGSYEQYF,TGCAGCGTTGAAGCTCCGGGACTAGCGGGAGGGTCCTACGAGCAGTACTTC
TRBD1,TRBV6-5,TRBJ2-7,many,CASVLQGARYEQYF,TGTGCCAGCGTGTTACAGGGGGCGAGATACGAGCAGTACTTC
TRBD2,TRBV29-1,TRBJ2-1,many,CSVGRPRLAGGINEQFF,TGCAGCGTTGGTCGCCCGAGGCTAGCGGGAGGGATCAATGAGCAGTTCTTC
TRBD1,TRBV27,TRBJ2-5,many,CASSFLGQGSGETQYF,TGTGCCAGCAGTTTTTTGGGACAGGGGTCGGGAGAGACCCAGTACTTC
.,TRBV12-3/TRBV12-4,TRBJ2-1,many,CASRTYSGAGDEQFF,TGTGCCAGCAGGACCTATAGTGGGGCCGGGGATGAGCAGTTCTTC
TRBD2,TRBV10-3,TRBJ2-1,many,CATWGGTSGSDYNEQFF,TGTGCCACCTGGGGGGGGACTAGCGGGAGCGACTACAATGAGCAGTTCTTC
.,TRBV7-9,TRBJ2-6,many,CASSLGRLSAGANVLTF,TGTGCCAGCAGCTTAGGCAGACTCTCAGCGGGGGCCAACGTCCTGACTTTC
TRBD1,TRBV7-2,TRBJ2-7,.,CASSLGDRGPVWEQYF,TGTGCCAGCAGCTTGGGAGACAGGGGCCCCGTATGGGAGCAGTACTTC
.,TRBV6-4,TRBJ1-6,many,CASSDDRLQGSYNSPLHF,TGTGCCAGCAGTGACGACAGGCTTCAGGGCTCCTATAATTCACCCCTCCACTTT
TRBD1,TRBV12-3/TRBV12-4,TRBJ2-5,many,CASTLQGETQYF,TGTGCCAGCACTTTACAGGGGGAGACCCAGTACTTC
.,TRBV11-2,TRBJ2-3,many,CASSLEYTDTQYF,TGTGCCAGCAGCTTAGAATACACAGATACGCAGTATTTT
.,TRBV5-1,TRBJ1-2,many,CASSLDTMGYGYTF,TGCGCCAGCAGCCTGGACACCATGGGCTATGGCTACACCTTC
TRBD1,TRBV20-1,TRBJ2-7,.,CSARPGTVHEQYF,TGCAGTGCTAGGCCCGGGACAGTCCACGAGCAGTACTTC
.,TRBV11-2,TRBJ2-3,many,CASSFWGDADTQYF,TGTGCCAGCAGCTTTTGGGGAGACGCAGATACGCAGTATTTT
TRBD2,TRBV18,TRBJ2-1,many,CASSPTSGRYEQFF,TGTGCCAGCTCACCAACTAGCGGGAGGTATGAGCAGTTCTTC
TRBD1,TRBV7-9,TRBJ1-1,.,CASSSGQGLYTEAFF,TGTGCCAGCAGCTCAGGACAGGGTTTATACACTGAAGCTTTCTTT
.,TRBV7-8,TRBJ2-7,many,CASSFVEYEQYF,TGTGCCAGCAGCTTTGTGGAGTACGAGCAGTACTTC
.,TRBV2,TRBJ2-5,many,CASNGKETQYF,TGTGCCAGCAACGGGAAGGAGACCCAGTACTTC
.,TRBV9,TRBJ2-3,many,CASSPRQVSTDTQYF,TGTGCCAGCAGCCCCCGACAGGTTAGCACAGATACGCAGTATTTT
TRBD2,TRBV29-1,TRBJ2-1,many,CSVPGGTYNEQFF,TGCAGCGTCCCCGGGGGGACCTACAATGAGCAGTTCTTC
.,TRBV5-1,TRBJ2-1,many,CASSLLSGDHNEQFF,TGCGCCAGCAGCTTGCTCTCCGGGGACCACAATGAGCAGTTCTTC
TRBD2,TRBV14,TRBJ2-1,many,CASSQVLRLAHNNEQFF,TGTGCCAGCAGCCAGGTCTTGAGACTAGCGCATAACAATGAGCAGTTCTTC
TRBD1,TRBV27,TRBJ1-1,.,CASSFAGGAPEAFF,TGTGCCAGCAGTTTCGCAGGGGGCGCTCCCGAAGCTTTCTTT
TRBD1,TRBV12-3/TRBV12-4,TRBJ2-1,few,CASSPPTGKTSPYNEQFF,TGTGCCAGCAGTCCTCCGACAGGGAAAACCTCACCATACAATGAGCAGTTCTTC
TRBD2,TRBV7-9,TRBJ2-1,many,CASSRTSGAYNEQFF,TGTGCCAGCAGCCGGACTAGCGGGGCCTACAATGAGCAGTTCTTC
.,TRBV20-1,TRBJ2-3,many,CSAPAERPDTDTQYF,TGCAGTGCACCAGCGGAGAGGCCTGACACAGATACGCAGTATTTT
.,TRBV12-3/TRBV12-4,TRBJ2-1,few,CALGDLNEQFF,TGTGCCCTAGGGGACCTTAATGAGCAGTTCTTC
.,TRBV6-5,TRBJ2-2,.,CAAGKYAGELFF,TGTGCCGCGGGGAAATACGCCGGGGAGCTGTTTTTT
TRBD1,TRBV20-1,TRBJ1-4,many,CSARTGPVELFF,TGCAGTGCCCGGACAGGGCCCGTCGAACTGTTTTTT
.,TRBV5-1,TRBJ2-2,many,CASRYLESINTGELFF,TGCGCCAGCAGATATCTAGAATCGATTAACACCGGGGAGCTGTTTTTT
TRBD2,TRBV11-3,TRBJ2-1,few,CASSPDGLAGAVEQFF,TGTGCCAGCAGCCCAGACGGACTAGCGGGAGCAGTTGAGCAGTTCTTC
TRBD1,TRBV5-1,TRBJ2-1,many,CASSNRQGPLLVAHSNEQFF,TGCGCCAGCAGCAACCGACAGGGGCCCCTACTAGTAGCCCATAGCAATGAGCAGTTCTTC
.,TRBV4-3,TRBJ1-2,few,CASSEFQGDGYTF,TGCGCCAGCAGCGAATTTCAAGGGGATGGCTACACCTTC
.,TRBV3-1,TRBJ2-5,few,CASSPLQGEETQYF,TGTGCCAGCAGCCCCTTACAGGGAGAAGAGACCCAGTACTTC
.,TRBV7-9,TRBJ2-1,many,CASSGGLQISNEQFF,TGTGCCAGCAGCGGAGGACTACAGATAAGCAATGAGCAGTTCTTC
.,TRBV28,TRBJ2-2,many,CASSEIGPGELFF,TGTGCCAGCAGTGAGATTGGGCCCGGGGAGCTGTTTTTT
TRBD2,TRBV11-2,TRBJ2-5,many,CASSDSGRALEETQYF,TGTGCCAGCAGCGATAGCGGGAGGGCCTTGGAGGAGACCCAGTACTTC
TRBD1,TRBV5-6,TRBJ1-4,many,CASSYGTGVQKLFF,TGTGCCAGCAGCTACGGGACAGGGGTTCAAAAACTGTTTTTT